This T cell receptor (beta chain) originates from a study of regulatory T cells in long-lasting Graves disease. General study points: Persistent cases favored TRBV28, TRBJ1-2 and TRBJ2-5. Accuracy might have suffered from few samples.

The sample's time point: newly diagnosed GD, antithyroid drugs for less than 3 months. Making the TCR library involved RNA that had been extracted from PBMCs. Through Arm-PCR of CDR3 regions and iRepertoire HTBI primers, TCR beta libraries were built. A single record per CDR3 protein comes from TCRdb applying MiXCR to the multiplex PCR reads. The table has 250,000 to 400,000 distinct CDR3 sequences, more than 15% seen once. Trimming took off 5 bases at V and 7 bases at J, with 14 bases between the two ends. Germline-derived CDR1 and CDR2 are MDHEN and SYDVKM. The CDR3 extends over 13 amino acids. There are many counts of this clonotype. Its target is unknown.

Sequences were derived from peripheral blood mononuclear cells (PBMCs), sampled at new diagnosis, from a patient treated with antithyroid drugs. This sequence originates from a female donor with Graves disease. The genes are TRBV28 and TRBJ2-5, with D unclear. CDR3 DNA: TGTGCCAGCAGTCCCATGGCAGTGAGGACCCAGTACTTC. Translated: CASSPMAVRTQYF.